The entry that follows covers one T cell receptor beta chain sequence. What it binds is not known. This specimen belongs to a study of cytomegalovirus exposure and HLA in healthy donors. The PCR ran on 60 Vbeta and 13 Jbeta primers. Some clones are missing from TCRdb's copy, which holds only in-frame ones; the method was immunoSEQ multiplex PCR. The sample yields 95,000 to 150,000 clones, over 60% seen once. V lost 10 bases and J 7 bases, leaving 17 bases between the germline ends. The V gene's germline CDR1 is LNHDA and CDR2 SQIVND (reference sequence). There are 14 residues in the CDR3. Whole-study results and caveats: Presence/absence results assume similar sequencing depth per donor, which may not hold. Cytomegalovirus status was reportedly diagnosed by the classifier with high sensitivity and specificity.

The V call is TRBV19, the J call TRBJ1-6; D call uncertain. Sequenced: PBMCs. This clonotype originated in a woman aged 25 to 39 in good health and CMV-seropositive. The CDR3 DNA reads as TGTGCCACCGTGGCGGTAGGTCACAATTCACCCCTCCACTTT. Its translation: CATVAVGHNSPLHF.